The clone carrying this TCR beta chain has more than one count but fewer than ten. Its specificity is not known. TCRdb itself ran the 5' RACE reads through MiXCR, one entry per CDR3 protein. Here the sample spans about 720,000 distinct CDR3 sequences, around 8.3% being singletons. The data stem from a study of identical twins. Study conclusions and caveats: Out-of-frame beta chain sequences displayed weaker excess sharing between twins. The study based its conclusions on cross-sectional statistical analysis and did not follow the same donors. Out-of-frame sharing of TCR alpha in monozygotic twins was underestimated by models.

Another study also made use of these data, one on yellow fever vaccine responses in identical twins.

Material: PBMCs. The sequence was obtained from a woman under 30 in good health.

The CDR3 is CASTSTGASTDTQYF. In nucleotides, the CDR3 is TGCGCCAGTACCTCGACAGGAGCTAGCACAGATACGCAGTATTTT. The chain combines TRBV5-1 with TRBJ2-3; a possible D gene is TRBD1 (6 bases). V was shortened by 8 bases and J by 0 bases, with 16 bases between the two germline ends. The CDR3 contains 15 residues. Germline assignment: CDR1 SGHRS and CDR2 YFSETQ.